Listed here are 16 T cell receptor beta chains from one sample, sequenced in a study of blood T cell repertoires in COVID-19. Sequenced by immunoSEQ multiplex PCR; TCRdb stores in-frame clones only, minus some. Among about 260,000 clones listed, more than 90% were seen once. Sequencing input: peripheral blood. These receptors all come from a person in their late teens or twenties with COVID-19, enrolled during active disease.

The chain carries TRBV4-1 and TRBJ2-1; the D is unclear. Trimming stripped 7 bases from V and 0 bases from J, with 19 bases between. Per germline, CDR1 MGHRA and CDR2 YSYEKL. The CDR3 is made up of 17 amino acids. The CDR3 DNA is TGCGCCAGCACCAAAGAGACGGCGACATACTCCTACAATGAGCAGTTCTTC. It specifies CASTKETATYSYNEQFF.

The V gene is TRBV30, the J gene TRBJ2-5; TRBD1 aligns across 10 bases. CDR1 GTSNPN and CDR2 SVGIG come from the germline V gene (reference sequence). After removal of 0 bases from V and 5 bases from J, the junction contained 9 bases not matched to a gene. The CDR3 consists of 16 residues. CDR3 sequence reads: CAWSVGDRGPRETQYF. The CDR3 DNA reads TGTGCCTGGAGTGTAGGTGACAGGGGGCCTAGGGAGACCCAGTACTTC. Together with reference TRBV30 and TRBJ2-5, the CDR3 gives the full variable domain: SQTIHQWPATLVQPVGSPLSLECTVEGTSNPNLYWYRQAAGRGLQLLFYSVGIGQISSEVPQNLSASRPQDRQFILSSKKLLLSDSGFYLCAWSVGDRGPRETQYFGPGTRLLVL.

The chain is built from TRBV10-3 and TRBJ2-1; 11 bases agree with TRBD2. The CDR3 runs to 15 residues. CDR1 is ENHRY, CDR2 SYGVKD, per germline. The V and J ends lost 3 bases and 7 bases, in that order; junction bases with no gene match: 5. As DNA, the CDR3 is TGTGCCATCAGTGATACTAGCGGGAGCAAAAATGAGCAGTTCTTC. It specifies CAISDTSGSKNEQFF.

The chain recombines TRBV14 with TRBJ1-6; D perhaps matches TRBD1 (5 bases). V was pared by 6 bases and J by 8 bases, with 14 bases between. This CDR3 has 14 amino acids. Germline loops: CDR1 SGHDN, CDR2 FVKESK. This CDR3 is CASSLWGDYSPLHF. CDR3 nucleotides: TGTGCCAGCAGTCTGTGGGGGGATTATTCACCCCTCCACTTT.

The J gene is TRBJ1-3, the V gene TRBV5-5; D unresolved. This CDR3 is 14 amino acids long. Trimming took 6 bases from V and 4 from J, leaving 14 bases between them. The germline V gene encodes CDR1 SGHKS and CDR2 YYEKEE (reference sequence). This chain's CDR3 is CASIEGGSGNTIYF. In DNA form, the CDR3 reads TGTGCCAGCATCGAGGGAGGATCCGGAAACACCATATATTTT.

The chain carries TRBV4-3 and TRBJ2-3, with D tentatively TRBD2 (5 bases). CDR1 is LGHNA, CDR2 YSLEER, per germline. V was trimmed by 0 bases and J by 0 bases, leaving 10 bases between them. This CDR3 has 16 residues. The CDR3: CASSQDGRTSTDTQYF. Here the CDR3 DNA reads TGCGCCAGCAGCCAAGACGGGCGGACTAGCACAGATACGCAGTATTTT.

V is TRBV5-1 and J is TRBJ2-2, with D possibly TRBD2 on 6 matching bases. The germline V and J ends were trimmed by 0 bases and 4 bases, with 10 bases remaining between them. The CDR3 sequence is 15 residues long. The V gene's germline CDR1 is SGHRS and CDR2 YFSETQ. CDR3 in amino acids: CASSLGEAGTGELFF. Here the CDR3 DNA reads TGCGCCAGCAGCTTGGGGGAGGCCGGCACCGGGGAGCTGTTTTTT. Full variable domain (rest looked up from reference TRBV5-1 and TRBJ2-2): KAGVTQTPRYLIKTRGQQVTLSCSPISGHRSVSWYQQTPGQGLQFLFEYFSETQRNKGNFPGRFSGRQFSNSRSEMNVSTLELGDSALYLCASSLGEAGTGELFFGEGSRLTVL.

J is TRBJ1-2 and V is TRBV7-2; no reliable D call. Trimming took off 7 bases at V and 4 bases at J, with 13 bases between the two ends. The CDR3 is 13 residues long. Germline V gives CDR1 SGHTA, CDR2 FQGNSA. The CDR3 DNA is TGTGCCAGCACTCTTGGACGGGGCTATGGCTACACCTTC. It translates to CASTLGRGYGYTF.

This clone showed up just once. The chain couples TRBV5-1 to TRBJ2-2; 8 bases align to TRBD2. CDR1 is SGHRS, CDR2 YFSETQ, per germline. Losses at the gene ends were 0 bases for V and 4 bases for J; bases not matched to a gene: 11. The CDR3 has 18 amino acids. The CDR3 bases are TGCGCCAGCAGCTTGGGGTCCGGGAGGGCCCTAGGCACCGGGGAGCTGTTTTTT. Its protein product is CASSLGSGRALGTGELFF.

This clone is a singleton in its sample. CDR3 DNA sequence: TGCGCCAGCAGCTTGAGGACTAGCGGGAGAGACGAGCAGTACTTC. This codes for CASSLRTSGRDEQYF. The V call is TRBV5-1, the J call TRBJ2-7; 13 bases match TRBD2. This CDR3 contains 15 residues. With V trimmed by 1 base and J by 5 bases, 3 bases remained unmatched. Germline CDR1 and CDR2: SGHRS and YFSETQ. The variable domain in full, with the rest retrieved from reference TRBV5-1 and TRBJ2-7, is KAGVTQTPRYLIKTRGQQVTLSCSPISGHRSVSWYQQTPGQGLQFLFEYFSETQRNKGNFPGRFSGRQFSNSRSEMNVSTLELGDSALYLCASSLRTSGRDEQYFGPGTRLTVT.

The chain combines TRBV24-1 with TRBJ2-2; 13 bases align to TRBD2. The CDR3 runs 17 residues. Unmatched junction bases numbered 3, after V lost 4 bases and J lost 2 bases. Germline V gives CDR1 KGHDR, CDR2 SFDVKD. CDR3 DNA sequence: TGTGCCACCAGTGAAAGGGGACTAGCGGGAAACACCGGGGAGCTGTTTTTT. Its translation: CATSERGLAGNTGELFF.

J is TRBJ1-3 and V is TRBV11-2; TRBD1 is a possible D gene (5 bases). CDR1 is SGHAT, CDR2 FQNNGV, per germline. CDR3 length: 14 residues. With 2 bases removed from V and 9 bases from J, the gap between germline ends came to 14 bases. CDR3 sequence (DNA): TGTGCCAGCAGCTTACCAGACAGTTCGGGCACCATATATTTT. It encodes CASSLPDSSGTIYF.

The J gene is TRBJ1-1, the V gene TRBV2; TRBD1 matches 10 bases. This CDR3 contains 13 residues. V trimming: 5 bases; J trimming: 5 bases; junction bases outside the gene matches: 2. CDR1 is SNHLY and CDR2 is FYNNEI in the germline V gene. CDR3 amino acids: CASSPGQGTEAFF. For the CDR3, the DNA is TGTGCCAGCAGTCCGGGACAGGGGACTGAAGCTTTCTTT.

This clone was detected only once. The chain carries TRBV7-2 and TRBJ2-7; 7 nucleotides align to TRBD2. The V gene's germline CDR1 is SGHTA and CDR2 FQGNSA. The CDR3 spans 15 residues. V dropped 6 bases and J dropped 5; count of bases not matched to a gene: 13. The CDR3 sequence is CASRLDAGAINEQYF. Here the CDR3 DNA reads TGTGCCAGCAGACTAGACGCGGGAGCGATTAACGAGCAGTACTTC. Full variable domain (rest looked up from reference TRBV7-2 and TRBJ2-7): GAGVSQSPSNKVTEKGKDVELRCDPISGHTALYWYRQSLGQGLEFLIYFQGNSAPDKSGLPSDRFSAERTGGSVSTLTIQRTQQEDSAVYLCASRLDAGAINEQYFGPGTRLTVT.

This chain uses TRBV24-1 with TRBJ2-1; 7 bases line up with TRBD1. CDR1 and CDR2 (germline): KGHDR, SFDVKD. The CDR3 totals 16 residues. The V segment lost 4 bases and the J segment 8 bases; nucleotides outside the gene matches: 13. CDR3 bases: TGTGCCACCAGTGAACTCACAGGGGAGAGGGGATATGAGCAGTTCTTC. Protein: CATSELTGERGYEQFF.

The chain has TRBV27 and TRBJ1-6, with D possibly being TRBD1 (5 bases). The V gene's germline CDR1 is MNHEY and CDR2 SMNVEV (reference sequence). The CDR3 sequence is 13 residues long. V lost 1 base and J 9 bases, leaving 7 bases between the germline ends. The CDR3 DNA is TGTGCCAGCAGTTTATTCGGGGGTTCACCCCTCCACTTT. Translated: CASSLFGGSPLHF.